This T cell receptor beta chain was recorded in a study of T cells in Graves' hyperthyroidism and ophthalmopathy. Regarding the study as a whole: Most expanded thyroid clonotypes above 0.001 also appeared in blood.

Graves' hyperthyroidism is called stable when ophthalmopathy does not progress within 18 months. These patients, aged 18 to 65, had recently diagnosed hyperthyroidism lasting under 2 months. PBMCs stemmed from around 10 ml fresh peripheral blood. V lost 1 base, J lost 0 bases, and 7 bases lay in between. The CDR3 spans 15 residues. Per the germline V gene, CDR1 is SGDLS and CDR2 is YYNGEE. The investigators amplified TCR beta CDR3 regions from RNA transcripts. First-round RT-PCR of the TCR CDR3 relied on the HTBI primer set. TCRdb fed the multiplex PCR reads into MiXCR, producing one record per CDR3 protein. Counted here are 300,000 to 450,000 distinct CDR3 sequences, 15% occurring once; the ten biggest clones make up about 33%. This clonotype was detected a few times. What it recognizes is unknown.

This chain joins TRBV9 and TRBJ1-4; possible D gene TRBD1, 5 bases. The receptor comes from a woman under 40 with Graves' hyperthyroidism. Material for sequencing was blood. CDR3 bases: TGTGCCAGCAGCGTAAGGACATCAACTAATGAAAAACTGTTTTTT. Translation gives CASSVRTSTNEKLFF. Based on the CDR3 plus reference TRBV9 and TRBJ1-4, the full variable domain is DSGVTQTPKHLITATGQRVTLRCSPRSGDLSVYWYQQSLDQGLQFLIQYYNGEERAKGNILERFSAQQFPDLHSELNLSSLELGDSALYFCASSVRTSTNEKLFFGSGTQLSVL.